This TCR beta chain was retrieved from a study of CD8 T cells in ankylosing spondylitis. TCRdb passed the 5' RACE reads through MiXCR, listing each CDR3 protein once. The sample records some 140,000 distinct CDR3 sequences, 7% to 8% being singletons. This clonotype was seen at least ten times. Trimming took off 2 bases at V and 0 bases at J, with 20 bases between the two ends. The CDR3 totals 18 residues. Germline V CDR1 and CDR2: MNHNS, SASEGT. The TCR sequence derives from a female donor with ankylosing spondylitis or in good health (not recorded which). Sequenced material: blood, either unsorted or a sorted T cell fraction (not recorded which). The chain uses TRBV6-1 and TRBJ2-7; D possibly corresponds to TRBD2 (7 bases). CDR3 coding DNA: TGTGCCAGCAGTGAAAGGACCGGGGGGCTTTCCCTCTCCTACGAGCAGTACTTC. Its protein is CASSERTGGLSLSYEQYF.